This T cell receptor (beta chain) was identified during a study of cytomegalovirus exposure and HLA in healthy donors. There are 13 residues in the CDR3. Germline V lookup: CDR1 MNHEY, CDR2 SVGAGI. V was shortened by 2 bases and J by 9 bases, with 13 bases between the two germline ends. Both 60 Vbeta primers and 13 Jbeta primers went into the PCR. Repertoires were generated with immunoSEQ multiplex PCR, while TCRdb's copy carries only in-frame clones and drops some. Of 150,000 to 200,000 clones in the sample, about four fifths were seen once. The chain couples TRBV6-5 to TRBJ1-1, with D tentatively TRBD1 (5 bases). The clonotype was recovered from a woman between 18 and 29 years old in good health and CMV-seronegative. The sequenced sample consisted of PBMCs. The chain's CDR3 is CASSYGGGEKAFF. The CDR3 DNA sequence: TGTGCCAGCAGTTACGGCGGGGGGGAAAAAGCTTTCTTT.